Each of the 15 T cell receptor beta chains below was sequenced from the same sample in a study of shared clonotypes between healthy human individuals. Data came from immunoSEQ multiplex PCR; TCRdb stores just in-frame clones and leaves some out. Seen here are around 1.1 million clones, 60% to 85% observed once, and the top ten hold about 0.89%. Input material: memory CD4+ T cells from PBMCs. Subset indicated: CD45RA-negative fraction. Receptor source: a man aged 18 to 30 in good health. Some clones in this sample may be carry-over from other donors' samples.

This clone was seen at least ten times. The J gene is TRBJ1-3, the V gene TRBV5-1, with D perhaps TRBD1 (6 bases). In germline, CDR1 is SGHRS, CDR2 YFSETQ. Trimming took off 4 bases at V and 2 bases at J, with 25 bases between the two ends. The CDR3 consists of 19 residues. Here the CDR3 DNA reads TGCGCCAGCAGCCTGACTCCTTCCCCTGAACAGGGAACTGGAAACACCATATATTTT. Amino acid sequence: CASSLTPSPEQGTGNTIYF.

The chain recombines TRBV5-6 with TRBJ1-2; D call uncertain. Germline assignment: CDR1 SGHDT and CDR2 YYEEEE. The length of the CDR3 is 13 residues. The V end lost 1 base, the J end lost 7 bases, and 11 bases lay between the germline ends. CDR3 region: CASSLSRDRGYTF. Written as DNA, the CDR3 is TGTGCCAGCAGCTTGTCCCGAGATCGTGGCTACACCTTC.

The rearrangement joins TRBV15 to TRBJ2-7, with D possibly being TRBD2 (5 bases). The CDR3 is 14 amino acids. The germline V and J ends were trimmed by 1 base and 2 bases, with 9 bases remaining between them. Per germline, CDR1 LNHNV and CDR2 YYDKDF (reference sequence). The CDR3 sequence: CATSRGGFPYEQYF. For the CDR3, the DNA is TGTGCCACCAGCAGAGGAGGGTTTCCCTACGAGCAGTACTTC.

In DNA, the CDR3 is TGTGCCAGCAATACCTACGGACAGGGGGGCTACGAGCAGTACTTC. The encoded protein is CASNTYGQGGYEQYF. This sequence joins TRBV28 and TRBJ2-7; TRBD1 matches at 10 bases. The V gene's germline CDR1 is MDHEN and CDR2 SYDVKM. Trimming took 7 bases from V and 3 from J; bases not matched to a gene: 9. The CDR3 is made up of 15 amino acids.

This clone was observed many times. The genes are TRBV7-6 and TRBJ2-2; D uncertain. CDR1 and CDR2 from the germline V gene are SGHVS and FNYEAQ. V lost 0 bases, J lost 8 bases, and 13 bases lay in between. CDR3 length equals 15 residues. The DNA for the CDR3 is TGTGCCAGCAGCTTAGCTTTAGGTGTTTCGGGGGAGCTGTTTTTT. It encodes CASSLALGVSGELFF.

The CDR3 here is CASSPRTGREKLFF. For the CDR3, the DNA is TGTGCCAGCAGCCCACGGACAGGGCGTGAAAAACTGTTTTTT. The J gene is TRBJ1-4, the V gene TRBV7-9; 8 nucleotides agree with TRBD1. J gave up 7 bases and V 5 bases, and 6 bases lay outside the gene matches. The CDR3 totals 14 residues. CDR1 is SEHNR and CDR2 is FQNEAQ in the germline V gene (reference sequence). The full variable domain, in which reference TRBV7-9 and TRBJ1-4 provide the parts outside the CDR3, is DTGVSQNPRHKITKRGQNVTFRCDPISEHNRLYWYRQTLGQGPEFLTYFQNEAQLEKSRLLSDRFSAERPKGSFSTLEIQRTEQGDSAMYLCASSPRTGREKLFFGSGTQLSVL.

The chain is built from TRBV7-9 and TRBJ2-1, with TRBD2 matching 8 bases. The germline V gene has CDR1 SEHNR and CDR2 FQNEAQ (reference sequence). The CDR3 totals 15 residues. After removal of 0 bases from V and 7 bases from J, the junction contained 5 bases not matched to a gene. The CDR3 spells CASSLAAGARNEQFF. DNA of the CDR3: TGTGCCAGCAGCTTAGCAGCGGGAGCTCGAAATGAGCAGTTCTTC.

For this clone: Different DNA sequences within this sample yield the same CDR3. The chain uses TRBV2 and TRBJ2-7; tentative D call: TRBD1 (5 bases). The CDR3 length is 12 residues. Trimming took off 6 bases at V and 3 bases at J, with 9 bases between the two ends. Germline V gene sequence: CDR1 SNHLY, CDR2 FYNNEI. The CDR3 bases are TGTGCCAGCAGCTCTGACAGCTACGAGCAGTACTTC. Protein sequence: CASSSDSYEQYF.

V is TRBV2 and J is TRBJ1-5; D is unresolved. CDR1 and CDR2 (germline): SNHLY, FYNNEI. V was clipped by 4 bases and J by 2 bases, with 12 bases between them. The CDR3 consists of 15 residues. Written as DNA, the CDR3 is TGTGCCAGCAGTGCAAACTTGAGGGGCAATCAGCCCCAGCATTTT. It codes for CASSANLRGNQPQHF.

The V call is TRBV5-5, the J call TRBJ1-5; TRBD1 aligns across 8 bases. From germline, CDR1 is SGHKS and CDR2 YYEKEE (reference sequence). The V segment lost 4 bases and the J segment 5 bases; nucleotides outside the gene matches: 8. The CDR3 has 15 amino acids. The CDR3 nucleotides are TGTGCCAGCAGCCTCCGGGACAGGCTAGATCAGCCCCAGCATTTT. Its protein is CASSLRDRLDQPQHF.

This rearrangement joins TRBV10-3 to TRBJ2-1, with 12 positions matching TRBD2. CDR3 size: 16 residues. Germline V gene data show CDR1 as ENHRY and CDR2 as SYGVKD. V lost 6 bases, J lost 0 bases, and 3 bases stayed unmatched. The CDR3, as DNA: TGTGCCATCAGATCGACTAGCGGGAGCTCCTACAATGAGCAGTTCTTC. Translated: CAIRSTSGSSYNEQFF.

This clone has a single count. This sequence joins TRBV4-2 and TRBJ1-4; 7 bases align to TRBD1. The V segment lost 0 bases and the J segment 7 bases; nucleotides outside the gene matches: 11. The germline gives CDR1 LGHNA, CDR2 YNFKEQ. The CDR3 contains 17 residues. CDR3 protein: CASSQDPDRAHGEKLFF. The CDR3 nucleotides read TGTGCCAGCAGCCAAGATCCCGACAGGGCACACGGTGAAAAACTGTTTTTT.

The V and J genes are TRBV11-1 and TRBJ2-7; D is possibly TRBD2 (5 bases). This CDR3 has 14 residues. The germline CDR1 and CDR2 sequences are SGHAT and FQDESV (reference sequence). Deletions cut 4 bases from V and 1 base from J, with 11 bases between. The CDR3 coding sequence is TGTGCCAGCAGCTCTTCGCGGGCTTCCTACGAGCAGTACTTC. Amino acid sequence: CASSSSRASYEQYF.

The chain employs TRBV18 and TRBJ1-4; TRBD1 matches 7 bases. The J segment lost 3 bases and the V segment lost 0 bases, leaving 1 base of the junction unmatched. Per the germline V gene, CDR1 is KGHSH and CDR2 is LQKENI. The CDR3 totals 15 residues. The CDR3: CASSPPGQSNEKLFF. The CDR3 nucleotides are TGTGCCAGCTCACCACCGGGACAGTCTAATGAAAAACTGTTTTTT. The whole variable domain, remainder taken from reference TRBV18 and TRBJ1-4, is NAGVMQNPRHLVRRRGQEARLRCSPMKGHSHVYWYRQLPEEGLKFMVYLQKENIIDESGMPKERFSAEFPKEGPSILRIQQVVRGDSAAYFCASSPPGQSNEKLFFGSGTQLSVL.

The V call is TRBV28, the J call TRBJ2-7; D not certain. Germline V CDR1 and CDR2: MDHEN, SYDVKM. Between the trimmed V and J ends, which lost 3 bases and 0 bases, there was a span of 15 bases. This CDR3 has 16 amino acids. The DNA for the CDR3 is TGTGCCAGCAGTTTTCGGTCTACCAGACCCTCCTACGAGCAGTACTTC. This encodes CASSFRSTRPSYEQYF.